The clone carrying this T cell receptor beta chain was counted only a few times. The data were obtained in a study of T-cell memory formation after mild COVID-19. Germline assignment: CDR1 SEHNR and CDR2 FQNEAQ (reference sequence). The CDR3 is 18 amino acids. Trimming removed 0 bases at V and 2 bases at J, with 17 bases between. A single record per CDR3 protein comes from TCRdb applying MiXCR to the 5' RACE reads. The data show more than 250,000 distinct CDR3 sequences, 16% seen once. This chain connects TRBV7-9 to TRBJ1-5; D is perhaps TRBD1 (6 bases). The sample taken for sequencing was PBMCs or a T cell subset sorted from them (not recorded which). This clonotype originated in a man aged 18 to 30 who had mild COVID-19 (a few samples of this study predate the infection). Cell type and time point are not known. CDR3 sequence reads: CASSLAPPGRGGNQPQHF. DNA of the CDR3: TGTGCCAGCAGCTTAGCCCCGCCGGGCAGGGGAGGCAATCAGCCCCAGCATTTT.